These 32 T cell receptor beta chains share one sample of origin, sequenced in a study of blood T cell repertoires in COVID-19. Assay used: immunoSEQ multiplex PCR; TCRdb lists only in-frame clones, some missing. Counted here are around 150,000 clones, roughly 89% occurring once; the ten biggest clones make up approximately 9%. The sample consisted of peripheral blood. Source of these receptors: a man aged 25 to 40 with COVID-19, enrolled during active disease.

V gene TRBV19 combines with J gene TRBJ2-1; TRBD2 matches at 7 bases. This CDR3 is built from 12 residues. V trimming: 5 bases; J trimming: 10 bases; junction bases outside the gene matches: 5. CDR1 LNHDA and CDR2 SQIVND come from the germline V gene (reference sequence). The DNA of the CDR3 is TGTGCCAGTAGTCTTCGGGGGGTAGAGCAGTTCTTC. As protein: CASSLRGVEQFF.

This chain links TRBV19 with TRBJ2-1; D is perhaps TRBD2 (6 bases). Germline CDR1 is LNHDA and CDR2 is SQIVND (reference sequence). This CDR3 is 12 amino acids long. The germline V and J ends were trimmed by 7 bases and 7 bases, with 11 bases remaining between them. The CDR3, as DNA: TGTGCCAGTAAAACCCGGGGGAATGAGCAGTTCTTC. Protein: CASKTRGNEQFF.

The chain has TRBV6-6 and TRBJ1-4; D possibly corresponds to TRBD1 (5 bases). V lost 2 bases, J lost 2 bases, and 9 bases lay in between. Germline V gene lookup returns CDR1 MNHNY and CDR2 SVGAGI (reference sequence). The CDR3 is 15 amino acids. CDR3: CASSYLRGTNEKLFF. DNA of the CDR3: TGTGCCAGCAGTTACCTTCGGGGGACTAATGAAAAACTGTTTTTT.

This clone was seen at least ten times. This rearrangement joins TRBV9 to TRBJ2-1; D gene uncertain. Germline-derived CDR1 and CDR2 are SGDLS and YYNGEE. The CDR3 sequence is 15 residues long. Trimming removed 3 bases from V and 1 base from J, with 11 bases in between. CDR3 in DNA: TGTGCCAGCAGCGAGAAAGCGAGTTCCTACAATGAGCAGTTCTTC. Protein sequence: CASSEKASSYNEQFF.

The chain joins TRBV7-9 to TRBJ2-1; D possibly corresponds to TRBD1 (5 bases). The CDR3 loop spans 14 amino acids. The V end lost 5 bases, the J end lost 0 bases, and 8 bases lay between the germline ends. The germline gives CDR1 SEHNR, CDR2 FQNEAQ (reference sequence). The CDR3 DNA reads TGTGCCAGCAGCCAGGGTGTCTCCTACAATGAGCAGTTCTTC. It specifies CASSQGVSYNEQFF.

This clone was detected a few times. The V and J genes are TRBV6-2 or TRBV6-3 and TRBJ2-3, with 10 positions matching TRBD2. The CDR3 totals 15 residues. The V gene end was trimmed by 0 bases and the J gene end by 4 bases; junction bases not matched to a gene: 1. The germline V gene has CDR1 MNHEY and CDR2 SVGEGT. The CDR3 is CASSYSAGGPDTQYF. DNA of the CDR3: TGTGCCAGCAGTTACTCAGCGGGAGGGCCAGATACGCAGTATTTT.

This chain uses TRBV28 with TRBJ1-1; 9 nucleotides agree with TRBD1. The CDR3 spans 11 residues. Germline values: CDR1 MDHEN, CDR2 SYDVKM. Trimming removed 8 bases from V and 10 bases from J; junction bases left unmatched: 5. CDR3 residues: CASENRGRAFF. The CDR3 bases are TGTGCCAGCGAAAACAGGGGGCGAGCTTTCTTT.

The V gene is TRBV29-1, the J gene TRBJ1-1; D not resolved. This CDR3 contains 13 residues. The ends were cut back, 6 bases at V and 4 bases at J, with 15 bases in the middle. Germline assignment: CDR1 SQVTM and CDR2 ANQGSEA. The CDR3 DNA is TGCAGCGTGGCCCGAGAGGGAGGCACTGAAGCTTTCTTT. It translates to CSVAREGGTEAFF.

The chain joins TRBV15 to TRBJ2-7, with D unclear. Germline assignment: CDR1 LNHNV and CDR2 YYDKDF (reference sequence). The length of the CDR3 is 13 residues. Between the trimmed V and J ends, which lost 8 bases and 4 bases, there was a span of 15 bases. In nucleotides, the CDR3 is TGTGCCACCTCGGAGACCCCCGGGTACGAGCAGTACTTC. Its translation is CATSETPGYEQYF. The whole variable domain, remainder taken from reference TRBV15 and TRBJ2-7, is DAMVIQNPRYQVTQFGKPVTLSCSQTLNHNVMYWYQQKSSQAPKLLFHYYDKDFNNEADTPDNFQSRRPNTSFCFLDIRSPGLGDTAMYLCATSETPGYEQYFGPGTRLTVT.

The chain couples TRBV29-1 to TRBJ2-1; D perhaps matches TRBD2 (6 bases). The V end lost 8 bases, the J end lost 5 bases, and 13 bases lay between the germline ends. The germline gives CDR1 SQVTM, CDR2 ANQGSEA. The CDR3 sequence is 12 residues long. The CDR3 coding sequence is TGCAGCTTCGGGACTCCAAACAATGAGCAGTTCTTC. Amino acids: CSFGTPNNEQFF.

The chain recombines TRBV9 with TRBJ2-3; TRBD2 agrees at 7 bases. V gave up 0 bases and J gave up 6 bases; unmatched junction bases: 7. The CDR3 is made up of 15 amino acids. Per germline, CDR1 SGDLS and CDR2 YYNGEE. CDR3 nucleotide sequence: TGTGCCAGCAGCGTAGAGGGGAGGGGAGAGGATACGCAGTATTTT. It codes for CASSVEGRGEDTQYF.

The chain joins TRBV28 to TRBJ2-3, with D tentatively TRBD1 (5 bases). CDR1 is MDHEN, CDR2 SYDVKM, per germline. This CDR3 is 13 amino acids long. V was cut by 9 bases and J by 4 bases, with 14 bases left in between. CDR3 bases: TGTGCCAGTACTTTGGGGCCTTCAGATACGCAGTATTTT. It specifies CASTLGPSDTQYF.

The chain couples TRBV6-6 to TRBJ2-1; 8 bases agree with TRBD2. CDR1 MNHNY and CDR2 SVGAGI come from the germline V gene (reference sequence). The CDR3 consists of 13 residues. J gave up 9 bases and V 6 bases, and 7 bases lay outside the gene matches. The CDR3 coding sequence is TGTGCCAGCAGCCCTGGGACTAGGGCTGAGCAGTTCTTC. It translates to CASSPGTRAEQFF.

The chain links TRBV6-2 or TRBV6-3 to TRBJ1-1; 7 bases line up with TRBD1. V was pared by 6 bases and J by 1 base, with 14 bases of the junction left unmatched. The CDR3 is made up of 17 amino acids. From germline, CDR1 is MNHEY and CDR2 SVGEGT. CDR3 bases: TGTGCCAGCAGCCGTACGAGCCAGGGGGTAACGAACACTGAAGCTTTCTTT. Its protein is CASSRTSQGVTNTEAFF.

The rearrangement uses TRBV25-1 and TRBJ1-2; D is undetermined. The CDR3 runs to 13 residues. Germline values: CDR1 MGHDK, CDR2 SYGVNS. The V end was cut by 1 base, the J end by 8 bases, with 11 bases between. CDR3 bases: TGTGCCAGCAGTGAATTGCGGGGAAGGGGCTACACCTTC. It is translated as CASSELRGRGYTF.

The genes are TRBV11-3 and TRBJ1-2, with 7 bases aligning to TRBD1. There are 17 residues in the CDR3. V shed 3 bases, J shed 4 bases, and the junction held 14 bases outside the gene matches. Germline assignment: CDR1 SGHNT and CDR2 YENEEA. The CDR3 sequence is CASSLGERTGNLYGYTF. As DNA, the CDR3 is TGTGCCAGCAGCTTGGGGGAAAGGACAGGAAACCTCTATGGCTACACCTTC.

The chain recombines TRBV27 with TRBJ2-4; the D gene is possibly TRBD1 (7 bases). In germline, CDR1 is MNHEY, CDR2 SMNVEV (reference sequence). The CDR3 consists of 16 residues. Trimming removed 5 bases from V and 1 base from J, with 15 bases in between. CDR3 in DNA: TGTGCCAGCAGTCCGTTACAGGGGAGGGCCAAAAACATTCAGTACTTC. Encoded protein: CASSPLQGRAKNIQYF.

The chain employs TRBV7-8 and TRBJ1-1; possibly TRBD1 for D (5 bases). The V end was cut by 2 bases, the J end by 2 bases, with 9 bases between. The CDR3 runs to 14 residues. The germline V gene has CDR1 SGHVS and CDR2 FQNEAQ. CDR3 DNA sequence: TGTGCCAGCAGCTTAACAGGACACAACACTGAAGCTTTCTTT. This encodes CASSLTGHNTEAFF.

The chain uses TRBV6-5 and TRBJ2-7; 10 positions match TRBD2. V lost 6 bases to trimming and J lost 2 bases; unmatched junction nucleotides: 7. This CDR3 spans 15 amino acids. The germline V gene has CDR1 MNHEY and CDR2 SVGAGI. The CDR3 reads CASRWTSGSTYEQYF. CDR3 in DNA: TGTGCCAGCAGATGGACTAGCGGCTCGACCTACGAGCAGTACTTC.

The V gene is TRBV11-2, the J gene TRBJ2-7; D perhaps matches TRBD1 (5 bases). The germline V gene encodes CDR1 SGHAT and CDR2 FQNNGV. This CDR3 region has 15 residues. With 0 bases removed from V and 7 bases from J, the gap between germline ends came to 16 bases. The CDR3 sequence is CASSLDITGPKEQYF. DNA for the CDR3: TGTGCCAGCAGCTTAGATATTACAGGACCCAAGGAGCAGTACTTC.

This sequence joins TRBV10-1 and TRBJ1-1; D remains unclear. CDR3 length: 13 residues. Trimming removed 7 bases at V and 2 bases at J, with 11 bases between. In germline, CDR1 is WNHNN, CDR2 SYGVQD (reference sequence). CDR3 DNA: TGCGCCAGCACGGCAGGTACTAACACTGAAGCTTTCTTT. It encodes CASTAGTNTEAFF.

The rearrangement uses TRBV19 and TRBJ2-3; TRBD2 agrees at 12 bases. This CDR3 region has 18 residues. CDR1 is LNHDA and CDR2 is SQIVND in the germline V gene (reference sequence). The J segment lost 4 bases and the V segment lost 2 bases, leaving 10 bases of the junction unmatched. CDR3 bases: TGTGCCAGTAGTATACTAGCGGGAGGGCCTGGTGTTCCAGATACGCAGTATTTT. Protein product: CASSILAGGPGVPDTQYF.

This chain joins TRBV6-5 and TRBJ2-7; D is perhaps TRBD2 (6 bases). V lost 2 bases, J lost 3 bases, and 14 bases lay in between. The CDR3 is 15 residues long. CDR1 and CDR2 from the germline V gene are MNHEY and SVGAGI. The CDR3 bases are TGTGCCAGCAGTTACACTTACCGCGGGAACTACGAGCAGTACTTC. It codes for CASSYTYRGNYEQYF.

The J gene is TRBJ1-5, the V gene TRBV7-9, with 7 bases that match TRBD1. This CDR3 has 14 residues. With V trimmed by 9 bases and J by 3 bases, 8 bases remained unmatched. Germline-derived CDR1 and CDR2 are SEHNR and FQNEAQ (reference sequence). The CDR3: CASGAQGINQPQHF. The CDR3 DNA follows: TGTGCCAGTGGGGCACAGGGGATCAATCAGCCCCAGCATTTT.

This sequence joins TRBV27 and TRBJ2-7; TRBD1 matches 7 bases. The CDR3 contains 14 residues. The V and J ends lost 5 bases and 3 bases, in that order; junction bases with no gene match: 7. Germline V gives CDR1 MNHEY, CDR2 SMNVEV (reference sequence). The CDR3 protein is CASSRQGLSYEQYF. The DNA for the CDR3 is TGTGCCAGCAGTCGACAGGGCCTAAGCTACGAGCAGTACTTC.

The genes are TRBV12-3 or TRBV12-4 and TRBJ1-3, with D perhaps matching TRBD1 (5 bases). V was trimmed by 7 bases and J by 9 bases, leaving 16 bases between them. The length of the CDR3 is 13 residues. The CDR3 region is CASTGTARGTIYF. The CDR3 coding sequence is TGTGCCAGCACTGGGACGGCGCGGGGCACCATATATTTT.

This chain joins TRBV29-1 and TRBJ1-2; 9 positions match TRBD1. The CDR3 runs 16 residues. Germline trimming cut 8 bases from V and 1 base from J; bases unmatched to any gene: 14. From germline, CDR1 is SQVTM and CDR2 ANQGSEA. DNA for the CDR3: TGCAGCTTCCGTTCCCGGGACAGGGACTTTAACTATGGCTACACCTTC. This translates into CSFRSRDRDFNYGYTF.

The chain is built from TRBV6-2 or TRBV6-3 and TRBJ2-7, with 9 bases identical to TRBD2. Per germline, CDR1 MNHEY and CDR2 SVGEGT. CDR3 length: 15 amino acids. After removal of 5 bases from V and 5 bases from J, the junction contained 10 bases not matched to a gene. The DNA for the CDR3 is TGTGCCAGCAGTAAGCTGGCGGGAGGGTGGGACGAGCAGTACTTC. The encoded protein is CASSKLAGGWDEQYF.

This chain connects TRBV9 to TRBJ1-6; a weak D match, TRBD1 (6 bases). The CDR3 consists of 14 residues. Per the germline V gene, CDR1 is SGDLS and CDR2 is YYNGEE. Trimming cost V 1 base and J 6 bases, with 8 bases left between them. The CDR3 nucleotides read TGTGCCAGCAGCGTATCAGGGGTTAATTCACCCCTCCACTTT. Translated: CASSVSGVNSPLHF. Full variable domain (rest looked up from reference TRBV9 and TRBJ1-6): DSGVTQTPKHLITATGQRVTLRCSPRSGDLSVYWYQQSLDQGLQFLIQYYNGEERAKGNILERFSAQQFPDLHSELNLSSLELGDSALYFCASSVSGVNSPLHFGNGTRLTVT.

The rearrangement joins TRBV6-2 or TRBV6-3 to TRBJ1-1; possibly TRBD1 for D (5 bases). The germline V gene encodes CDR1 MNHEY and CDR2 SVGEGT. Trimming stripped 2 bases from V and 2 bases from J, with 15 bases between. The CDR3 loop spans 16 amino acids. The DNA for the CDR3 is TGTGCCAGCAGTTACGGGGATCAGGGAATCAACACTGAAGCTTTCTTT. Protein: CASSYGDQGINTEAFF.

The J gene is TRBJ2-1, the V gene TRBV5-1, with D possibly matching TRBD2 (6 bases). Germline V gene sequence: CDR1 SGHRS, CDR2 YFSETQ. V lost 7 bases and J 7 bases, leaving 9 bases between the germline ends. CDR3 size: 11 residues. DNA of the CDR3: TGCGCCAGCCAGGGAGGAAATGAGCAGTTCTTC. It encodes CASQGGNEQFF.

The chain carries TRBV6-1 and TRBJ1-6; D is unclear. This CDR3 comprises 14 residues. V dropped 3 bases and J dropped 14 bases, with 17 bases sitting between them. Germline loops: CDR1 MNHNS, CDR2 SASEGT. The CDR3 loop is CASSETGNFITLHF. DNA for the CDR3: TGTGCCAGCAGTGAGACGGGGAACTTTATCACCCTCCACTTT.